The clone carrying this TCR beta chain appeared once. The antigen is undetermined. CDR1 and CDR2 from the germline V gene are LNHDA and SQIVND (reference sequence). This CDR3 is 15 amino acids long. The V end was cut by 1 base, the J end by 1 base, with 8 bases between. Cultured CD4+ T-cell DNA underwent Oncomine TCR Beta short-read sequencing. TCRdb called the PCR reads again in MiXCR, with one record for every CDR3 protein. Of about 20,000 distinct CDR3 sequences in the sample, 50% were seen once. The data are from a study of vaccination and CD4 T cells after COVID-19. The treatment here: approximately nine-day PBMC culture with coronavirus spike peptide pools or control peptides (ViraFEST assay).

The receptor was isolated from a human donor who had recovered from COVID-19. Source material: CD4+ T cells from blood, cultured in vitro. V gene TRBV19 combines with J gene TRBJ1-5; D is uncertain. The CDR3 sequence is CASSIGDASNQPQHF. CDR3 bases: TGTGCCAGTAGTATAGGGGATGCGAGCAATCAGCCCCAGCATTTT.